This TCR beta chain stems from a study of blood T cell repertoires in COVID-19. Study-wide context: COVID-19 samples collected from the United States, Italy and Spain covered acute and convalescent phases. From T cells, B-cell-depleted T cells, or PBMCs came the material, which was cDNA or gDNA.

This clone was counted once. Per the original data handling: Amplification from reference gene primers served as the basis for estimated nucleated cell counts. TCRdb's table, derived via immunoSEQ multiplex PCR, lists solely in-frame clones and lacks some. That table furnishes V, J and clone size, whereas the DNA furnished D and trimming. Of some 100,000 clones in the sample, over 75% were seen once. This sequence was found in a woman in her sixties or seventies with acute or convalescent COVID-19. Sequencing was carried out using peripheral blood.

The DNA for the CDR3 is TGTGCCACATCCGATGTGCGTGAAGCTTTCTTT. This translates into CATSDVREAFF. This chain connects TRBV19 to TRBJ1-1; D gene uncertain. The CDR3 loop spans 11 amino acids. Germline CDR1 is LNHDA and CDR2 is SQIVND (reference sequence). V lost 10 bases and J lost 7, with 13 bases in between.